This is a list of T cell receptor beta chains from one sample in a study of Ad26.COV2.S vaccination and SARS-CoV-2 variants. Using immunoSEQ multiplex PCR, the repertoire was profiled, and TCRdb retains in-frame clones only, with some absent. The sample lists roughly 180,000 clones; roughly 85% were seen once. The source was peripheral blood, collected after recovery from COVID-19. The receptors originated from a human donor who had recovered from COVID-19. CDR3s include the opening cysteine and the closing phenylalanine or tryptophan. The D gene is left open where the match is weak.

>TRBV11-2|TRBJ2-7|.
CASSHQDSFAYEQYF
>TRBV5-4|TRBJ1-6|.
CASSLTRQTNYNSPLHF
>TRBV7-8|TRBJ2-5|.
CASSFTSMGETQYF
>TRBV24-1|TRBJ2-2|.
CATSDPPTGELFF
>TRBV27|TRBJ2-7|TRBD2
CASTPGPGTSGYPTPWEQYF
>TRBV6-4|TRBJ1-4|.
CASSDKLGEVTTNEKLFF
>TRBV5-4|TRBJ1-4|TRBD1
CASSPRDSGEKLFF
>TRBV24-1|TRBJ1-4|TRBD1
CATSDSPGQGTNEKLFF
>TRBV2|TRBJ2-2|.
CASSATGLTNTGELFF
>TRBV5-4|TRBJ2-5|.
CASSSIIQETQYF
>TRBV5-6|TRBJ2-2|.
CASSRPTGPTGELFF
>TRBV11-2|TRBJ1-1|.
CASSFPHQMNTEAFF
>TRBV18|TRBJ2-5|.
CASSPGGLPYQETQYF
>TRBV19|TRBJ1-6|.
CASSINSLGGSPLHF
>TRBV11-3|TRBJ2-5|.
CASSLGGRQETQYF
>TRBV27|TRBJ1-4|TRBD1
CASSWTGGNEKLFF
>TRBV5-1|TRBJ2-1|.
CASSSGQYNEQFF
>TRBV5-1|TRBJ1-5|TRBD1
CASSLAGGQGQPQHF
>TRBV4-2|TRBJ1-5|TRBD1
CASSQEAGQGGQPQHF
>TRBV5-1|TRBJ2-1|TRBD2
CASSKGLASINEQFF
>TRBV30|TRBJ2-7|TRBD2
CAWTSSGTSYEQYF
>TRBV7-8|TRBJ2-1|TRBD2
CASSKGGLAGGYNEQFF
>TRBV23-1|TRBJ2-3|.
CASSHKADEGTDTQYF
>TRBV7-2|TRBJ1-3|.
CASSITGTGNTIYF